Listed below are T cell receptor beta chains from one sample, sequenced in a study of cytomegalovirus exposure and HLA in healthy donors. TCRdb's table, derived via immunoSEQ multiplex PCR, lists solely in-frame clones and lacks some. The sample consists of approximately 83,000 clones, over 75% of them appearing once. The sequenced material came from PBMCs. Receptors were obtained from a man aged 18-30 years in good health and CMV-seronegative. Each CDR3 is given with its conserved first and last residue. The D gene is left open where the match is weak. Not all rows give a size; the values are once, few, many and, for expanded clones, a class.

TGCGCCAGCAGCCCTACCGGGAGCTTACAGCCCCAGCATTTT CASSPTGSLQPQHF TRBJ1-5 - TRBV5-1 -
TGTTCCAGCAGCAACAGCGGGGGGGACTCCTACGAGCAGTACTTC CSSSNSGGDSYEQYF TRBJ2-7 TRBD2 TRBV7-9 -
TGTGCCAGCAGCTCCTGGACAGGCTCTGGGGCCAACGTCCTGACTTTC CASSSWTGSGANVLTF TRBJ2-6 TRBD1 TRBV5-6 -
TGTGCCAGCAGTTCTCCAGCGGGGGGGCGTTTCACAGATACGCAGTATTTT CASSSPAGGRFTDTQYF TRBJ2-3 TRBD2 TRBV7-6 -
TGCGCCAGCAGCTTGATCGGGGAGATGGCTCATACGCAGTATTTT CASSLIGEMAHTQYF TRBJ2-3 - TRBV5-1 -
TGCGCCAGCAGCTTGGCCGTCAGGGCCTCTGGAAACACCATATATTTT CASSLAVRASGNTIYF TRBJ1-3 - TRBV5-1 few
TGTGCCAGCAGCCCCGGGGACAGGGGGAACACTGAAGCTTTCTTT CASSPGDRGNTEAFF TRBJ1-1 TRBD1 TRBV9 -
TGTGCCAGCAGCTCGACCGGGACAGCAACCTACGAGCAGTACTTC CASSSTGTATYEQYF TRBJ2-7 TRBD1 TRBV6-6 -
TGTGTCGCGGGACTAGCGGGGAGTTTGCAGTACTTC CVAGLAGSLQYF TRBJ2-7 TRBD2 TRBV6-5 few
TGTGCCAGCAGCCCGATAGCGGTGGAGACCCAGTACTTC CASSPIAVETQYF TRBJ2-5 - TRBV7-6 -
TGTGCCAGCAGCCAAGATGTGCGGCCTGGAAACACCATATATTTT CASSQDVRPGNTIYF TRBJ1-3 - TRBV14 -
TGCGCCAGCAGTTCCGGGTGGAGTAGCGGGGAGCTGTTTTTT CASSSGWSSGELFF TRBJ2-2 - TRBV5-1 few
TGTGCCAGCAGCAGGGACAGGGCCGTAGCCGGGGAGCTGTTTTTT CASSRDRAVAGELFF TRBJ2-2 TRBD1 TRBV5-6 -
TGTGCCAGCAGTGACCCACTGCCAGCGGGCCGACACCTAAATGAAAAACTGTTTTTT CASSDPLPAGRHLNEKLFF TRBJ1-4 - TRBV6-1 few
TGTGCCAGTAGACCCGAGACTCCCGCGAGGGAGCAGTTCTTC CASRPETPAREQFF TRBJ2-1 - TRBV19 once
TGTGCCAGCAGTCCCGCCTCCCGACAGGGCTTACAGCCCCAGCATTTT CASSPASRQGLQPQHF TRBJ1-5 TRBD1 TRBV28 -
TGTGCCTCTAGTGGGGGGTCAGATACGCAGTATTTT CASSGGSDTQYF TRBJ2-3 - TRBV6-6 -
TGTGCCAGCAGCCAAGATTGGGGGGAGCCCCAGCATTTT CASSQDWGEPQHF TRBJ1-5 - TRBV4-2 few
TGTGCCAGCAGCTCCTCGACAGGGTTTGTCGAGCAGTACTTC CASSSSTGFVEQYF TRBJ2-7 TRBD1 TRBV5-4 few
TGTGCCAGTAGTATTCAGGCGACATCTGGGGCCAACGTCCTGACTTTC CASSIQATSGANVLTF TRBJ2-6 - TRBV19 -
TGTGCCAGCAGCTTAGCTAGCGGGGGTCAAGATACGCAGTATTTT CASSLASGGQDTQYF TRBJ2-3 TRBD2 TRBV11-2 -
TGTGCCAGCAGCTTCTCGTCAGTCACAGATACGCAGTATTTT CASSFSSVTDTQYF TRBJ2-3 - TRBV5-6 -
TGTGCCAGCAGCCGTACCGGGACAGGGGAATCACCCCTCCACTTT CASSRTGTGESPLHF TRBJ1-6 TRBD1 TRBV4-2 -
TGTGCCAGCAGCCAAGATGGTTTACGGAGCTATGGCTACACCTTC CASSQDGLRSYGYTF TRBJ1-2 - TRBV4-2 -
TGCGCCAGCAGCTTGGGTGGGACTTCCTACAATGAGCAGTTCTTC CASSLGGTSYNEQFF TRBJ2-1 - TRBV5-1 -
TGTGCCAGCAGCTTAAATAGCGGGGGGTCTAGCACAGATACGCAGTATTTT CASSLNSGGSSTDTQYF TRBJ2-3 TRBD2 TRBV7-6 -
TGCGCCAGCAGATCCGGCACAGATACGCAGTATTTT CASRSGTDTQYF TRBJ2-3 - TRBV5-1 -
TGTGCCAGTAGTAACCTTCAGGGTGGCGGAAACACCATATATTTT CASSNLQGGGNTIYF TRBJ1-3 - TRBV19 few
TGTGCCAGCAGCTCAACAGCATACTACGAGCAGTACTTC CASSSTAYYEQYF TRBJ2-7 - TRBV7-8 -
TGTGCCAGCAGCTTAGCGACAGGGACCGAGCAGTACTTC CASSLATGTEQYF TRBJ2-7 TRBD1 TRBV11-3 -
TGTGCCAGCAGTTTATCGGTCCAACGGACAGGATTTTTCTACGAGCAGTACTTC CASSLSVQRTGFFYEQYF TRBJ2-7 TRBD1 TRBV27 few
TGTGCCAGCACCGACAGTACGAGCAATCAGCCCCAGCATTTT CASTDSTSNQPQHF TRBJ1-5 - TRBV18 -
TGTGCCCACCAGGGGGGTCATGAGGGAAAACTGTTTTTT CAHQGGHEGKLFF TRBJ1-4 TRBD1 TRBV2 -
TGTGCTAGTGCCTTACAGGGGGGATACACTGAAGCTTTCTTT CASALQGGYTEAFF TRBJ1-1 TRBD1 TRBV12-5 -
TGTGCCAGCAGTGTCGGACTAGGTATCAATGAGCAGTTCTTC CASSVGLGINEQFF TRBJ2-1 TRBD2 TRBV6-1 -
TGTGCCATCAGTGGAGGAGATCTCTATGGCTACACCTTC CAISGGDLYGYTF TRBJ1-2 - TRBV10-3 -
TGTGCCAGTTGGGCAGGGGGTACTTACACATCTGGAAACACCATATATTTT CASWAGGTYTSGNTIYF TRBJ1-3 TRBD1 TRBV5-5 -
TGTGCCAGTAGTATAAGAGGGGGCTGGACTGAAGCTTTCTTT CASSIRGGWTEAFF TRBJ1-1 TRBD1 TRBV19 once
TGTGCCAGCAGTGTGAACAGGGGGTACCAAGAGACCCAGTACTTC CASSVNRGYQETQYF TRBJ2-5 TRBD1 TRBV6-1 -
TGTGCCAGCAGTCGGACTAGCGGGAGGAGGGATGAGCAGTTCTTC CASSRTSGRRDEQFF TRBJ2-1 TRBD2 TRBV6-1 -
TGTGCCAGCAGTCCCGGGACACGCTTTTATGGCTACACCTTC CASSPGTRFYGYTF TRBJ1-2 - TRBV28 -
TGCGCCAGCAGCTTGGACAGGGGATGGGCAGATACGCAGTATTTT CASSLDRGWADTQYF TRBJ2-3 TRBD1 TRBV5-1 -
TGCGCCAGCAGCTTAGGGGCTGAAGCTTTCTTT CASSLGAEAFF TRBJ1-1 - TRBV5-1 -
TGTGCCAGTAGTATGAACCTACAGGAGATTAACTATGGCTACACCTTC CASSMNLQEINYGYTF TRBJ1-2 - TRBV19 few
TGTGCCAGCAGCCCAATCCGAGCGGGGGGTTACAATGAGCAGTTCTTC CASSPIRAGGYNEQFF TRBJ2-1 TRBD2 TRBV14 -
TGCAGTGGGGCAAGGGGGACTGAAGCTTTCTTT CSGARGTEAFF TRBJ1-1 - TRBV20-1 -
TGTGCCAGCAGCGTAGGGGATGTTCGCAGGGGCGCCTATGGCTACACCTTC CASSVGDVRRGAYGYTF TRBJ1-2 - TRBV9 -
TGTGCCAGCAGCCCCCAGGGGATGCGAGAGACCCAGTACTTC CASSPQGMRETQYF TRBJ2-5 - TRBV7-9 -
TGTGCCAGCAGCTCAGGGACAGGGAACACCGGGGAGCTGTTTTTT CASSSGTGNTGELFF TRBJ2-2 TRBD1 TRBV11-2 -
TGTGCCAGCTCACCCGGGACAGGGTTTGGCTACACCTTC CASSPGTGFGYTF TRBJ1-2 TRBD1 TRBV18 -
TGTGCCAGTAGTACCCCAAACAGGGGATACACTGAAGCTTTCTTT CASSTPNRGYTEAFF TRBJ1-1 TRBD1 TRBV19 -
TGTGCCAGCAGCCCGCTGGGACAGAAGAACACTGAAGCTTTCTTT CASSPLGQKNTEAFF TRBJ1-1 TRBD1 TRBV11-1 -
TGTGCCAGCAGCTCCGGGGGTTTTTATGGCTACACCTTC CASSSGGFYGYTF TRBJ1-2 - TRBV11-2 -
TGTGCCAGCAGCCTCGGGGGGGGCCCTAGGAATGAGCAGTTCTTC CASSLGGGPRNEQFF TRBJ2-1 TRBD2 TRBV11-3 -
TGTGCCACGGGGGGCCAGGGACAAGAGACCCAGTACTTC CATGGQGQETQYF TRBJ2-5 - TRBV2 -
TGTGCCAGCAGCCCCGGGACTAGCGGGGTACAAGAGACCCAGTACTTC CASSPGTSGVQETQYF TRBJ2-5 TRBD2 TRBV9 -
TGTGCCAGCAGCCAAGATGCTAGCGGGGCCAGCTACGAGCAGTACTTC CASSQDASGASYEQYF TRBJ2-7 TRBD2 TRBV4-2 -
TGCGCCAGCAGCTCGATAGCGGGGGGCCGGGAGACCCAGTACTTC CASSSIAGGRETQYF TRBJ2-5 TRBD2 TRBV5-1 -
TGTGCCAGCTCCCTGGGACTAGCGGTATACGAGCAGTACTTC CASSLGLAVYEQYF TRBJ2-7 TRBD2 TRBV18 -
TGTGCCAGCAGCCAAGATCTAGGGACTAGCACTGGCGAGCAGTACTTC CASSQDLGTSTGEQYF TRBJ2-7 TRBD2 TRBV4-2 -